This T cell receptor beta chain was recorded in a study of control samples from healthy donors and cancer patients. This CDR3 spans 13 amino acids. Trimming removed 5 bases at V and 4 bases at J, with 15 bases between. Germline values: CDR1 SQVTM, CDR2 ANQGSEA. The protocol was immunoSEQ multiplex PCR, while the TCRdb copy is restricted to in-frame clones and leaves out a portion. The data show more than 150,000 clones, with roughly 92% seen just once and roughly 0.64% held by the top ten. The TCR was taken from a woman between 25 and 40 years old in good health. Sequenced sample: blood. The chain combines TRBV29-1 with TRBJ2-7; possibly TRBD1 or TRBD2 for D (5 bases each). The CDR3 is CSVTGRREYEQYF. The CDR3, as DNA: TGCAGCGTTACGGGACGGCGCGAGTACGAGCAGTACTTC.